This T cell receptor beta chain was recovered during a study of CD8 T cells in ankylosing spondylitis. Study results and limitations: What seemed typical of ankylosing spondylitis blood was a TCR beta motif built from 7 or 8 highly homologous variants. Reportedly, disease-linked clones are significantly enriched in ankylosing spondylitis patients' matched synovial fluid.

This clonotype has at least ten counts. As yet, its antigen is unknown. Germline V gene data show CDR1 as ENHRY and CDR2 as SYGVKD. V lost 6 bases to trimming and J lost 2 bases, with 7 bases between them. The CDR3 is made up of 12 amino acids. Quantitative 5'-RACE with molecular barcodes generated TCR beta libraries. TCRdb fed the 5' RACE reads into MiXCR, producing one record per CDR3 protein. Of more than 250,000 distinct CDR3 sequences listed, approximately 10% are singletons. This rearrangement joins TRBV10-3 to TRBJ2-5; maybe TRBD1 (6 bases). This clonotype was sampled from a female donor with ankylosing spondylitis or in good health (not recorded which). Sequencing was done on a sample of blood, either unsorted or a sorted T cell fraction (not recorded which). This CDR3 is CAIRDSQETQYF. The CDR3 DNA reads TGTGCCATCAGGGACAGTCAAGAGACCCAGTACTTC.